These 21 T cell receptor beta chains originate from one sample sequenced in a study of T cell responses to AZD1222 COVID-19 vaccine. Assay: immunoSEQ multiplex PCR; the TCRdb copy retains only in-frame clones and omits some. The sample contains around 77,000 clones, 70% to 90% of which appear only once. The material sequenced was peripheral blood, taken on day 0 of AZD1222 vaccination. Receptors were obtained from an adult in good health.

The chain links TRBV5-1 to TRBJ2-7, with D possibly TRBD1 on 5 matching bases. The germline CDR1 and CDR2 sequences are SGHRS and YFSETQ. This CDR3 spans 13 amino acids. Trimming cost V 5 bases and J 2 bases, with 11 bases left between them. The CDR3 sequence: CASRLTATYEQYF. The CDR3 DNA reads as TGCGCCAGCAGGTTGACAGCCACCTACGAGCAGTACTTC.

This rearrangement joins TRBV6-4 to TRBJ1-2, with TRBD1 as a possible D gene (6 bases). The V gene's germline CDR1 is MRHNA and CDR2 SNTAGT. The CDR3 totals 13 residues. Trimming cost V 2 bases and J 7 bases, with 11 bases left between them. The CDR3 region is CASSDGGNGGYTF. The CDR3 coding sequence is TGTGCCAGCAGTGACGGGGGCAACGGTGGCTACACCTTC.

The CDR3 region is CASSSTGVEAFF. DNA of the CDR3: TGTGCCAGCAGCTCGACAGGGGTAGAAGCTTTCTTT. This chain uses TRBV6-5 with TRBJ1-1, with 8 bases lining up with TRBD1. Germline CDR1 and CDR2: MNHEY and SVGAGI. Losses at the gene ends were 6 bases for V and 8 bases for J; bases not matched to a gene: 5. This CDR3 has 12 residues.

The rearrangement links TRBV19 to TRBJ2-3; D is tentatively TRBD1 or TRBD2 (5 bases each). V was clipped by 6 bases and J by 5 bases, with 9 bases between them. Per germline, CDR1 LNHDA and CDR2 SQIVND (reference sequence). The CDR3 has 12 residues. DNA for the CDR3: TGTGCCAGTAGGGGACCGGGAGATACGCAGTATTTT. This gives the protein CASRGPGDTQYF. Combining the CDR3 with reference TRBV19 and TRBJ2-3 gives the whole variable domain DGGITQSPKYLFRKEGQNVTLSCEQNLNHDAMYWYRQDPGQGLRLIYYSQIVNDFQKGDIAEGYSVSREKKESFPLTVTSAQKNPTAFYLCASRGPGDTQYFGPGTRLTVL.

The chain joins TRBV2 to TRBJ2-3; D possibly corresponds to TRBD2 (6 bases). CDR1 SNHLY and CDR2 FYNNEI come from the germline V gene. This CDR3 has 14 residues. The germline V and J ends were trimmed by 4 bases and 6 bases, with 14 bases remaining between them. CDR3 region: CASSGDSQSDTQYF. CDR3 DNA: TGTGCCAGCAGTGGGGACTCCCAGTCGGATACGCAGTATTTT.

The chain employs TRBV24-1 and TRBJ2-2; 10 bases fit TRBD1. The CDR3 loop spans 16 amino acids. Trimming cost V 4 bases and J 6 bases; bases outside gene matches: 7. The germline CDR1 and CDR2 sequences are KGHDR and SFDVKD. This CDR3 reads CATSDLTGGSAGELFF. The CDR3 DNA follows: TGTGCCACCAGTGACTTGACAGGGGGCTCGGCCGGGGAGCTGTTTTTT.

The rearrangement uses TRBV5-1 and TRBJ1-5, with 7 bases lining up with TRBD1. The length of the CDR3 is 14 residues. V was pared by 4 bases and J by 5 bases, with 6 bases of the junction left unmatched. Looked up from germline, CDR1 is SGHRS and CDR2 is YFSETQ. This chain's CDR3 is CASSPGTVDQPQHF. In DNA form, the CDR3 reads TGCGCCAGCAGCCCCGGGACAGTTGATCAGCCCCAGCATTTT.

This rearrangement joins TRBV5-1 to TRBJ1-6, with no clear D. CDR1 and CDR2 (germline): SGHRS, YFSETQ. The germline V and J ends were trimmed by 0 bases and 10 bases, with 8 bases remaining between them. The CDR3 has 13 residues. The CDR3 DNA reads TGCGCCAGCAGCTTGGCCCTCGCCTCACCCCTCCACTTT. It yields the protein CASSLALASPLHF.

This chain connects TRBV25-1 to TRBJ1-5, with D possibly TRBD1 on 5 matching bases. Looked up from germline, CDR1 is MGHDK and CDR2 is SYGVNS. Deletions cut 5 bases from V and 3 bases from J, with 11 bases between. The CDR3 runs to 14 residues. As DNA, the CDR3 is TGTGCCAGCAGTCTCGGGGCGGCCAATCAGCCCCAGCATTTT. It specifies CASSLGAANQPQHF.

CDR3 in DNA: TGTGCCAGCAGCTTGGCGGGCAGCTCCTACAATGAGCAGTTCTTC. This encodes CASSLAGSSYNEQFF. The chain is built from TRBV5-6 and TRBJ2-1; unclear D gene. CDR1 and CDR2 from the germline V gene are SGHDT and YYEEEE. V dropped 0 bases and J dropped 0 bases, with 7 bases sitting between them. The CDR3 totals 15 residues. Looking up the rest from reference TRBV5-6 and TRBJ2-1 gives the full variable domain: DAGVTQSPTHLIKTRGQQVTLRCSPKSGHDTVSWYQQALGQGPQFIFQYYEEEERQRGNFPDRFSGHQFPNYSSELNVNALLLGDSALYLCASSLAGSSYNEQFFGPGTRLTVL.

This clone is a singleton in its sample. The V and J genes are TRBV7-3 and TRBJ2-7, with TRBD2 matching over 9 bases. The CDR3 sequence is 15 residues long. After removal of 5 bases from V and 6 bases from J, the junction contained 11 bases not matched to a gene. Germline CDR1 and CDR2: SGHTA and FQGTGA. The CDR3 spells CASSPGTSRPGEQYF. The CDR3 DNA reads as TGTGCCAGCAGCCCCGGGACTAGCCGGCCGGGCGAGCAGTACTTC.

The CDR3 region has the DNA TGTGCCAGCACTCCTAGGAGGGGCAATAATGAAAAACTGTTTTTT. It is translated as CASTPRRGNNEKLFF. This chain uses TRBV2 with TRBJ1-4; a possible D gene is TRBD1 (5 bases). This CDR3 is built from 15 residues. The V gene lost 7 bases and the J gene lost 4 bases, with 16 bases spanning the gap. Per the germline V gene, CDR1 is SNHLY and CDR2 is FYNNEI.

This clone has a handful of counts. The J gene is TRBJ1-2, the V gene TRBV5-1; D unclear. The germline gives CDR1 SGHRS, CDR2 YFSETQ. The CDR3 is made up of 13 amino acids. V was clipped by 0 bases and J by 4 bases, with 7 bases between them. For the CDR3, the DNA is TGCGCCAGCAGCTTGGACAGTTTCTATGGCTACACCTTC. Residues: CASSLDSFYGYTF.

The gene calls are TRBV5-4 and TRBJ2-2; 8 bases line up with TRBD2. CDR1 and CDR2 (germline): SGHNT, YYREEE (reference sequence). The CDR3 is 16 residues long. V shed 4 bases and J 3 bases; nucleotides not matched to a gene: 8. The DNA for the CDR3 is TGTGCCAGCAGCCCGGGGGGGCTTCGAGACACCGGGGAGCTGTTTTTT. It yields the protein CASSPGGLRDTGELFF.

The chain uses TRBV6-1 and TRBJ2-7; possible D gene TRBD2, 5 bases. The CDR3 has 14 residues. V was shortened by 3 bases and J by 2 bases, with 11 bases between the two germline ends. Germline V gene sequence: CDR1 MNHNS, CDR2 SASEGT. CDR3 nucleotides: TGTGCCAGCAGTGACCCTTACGGGACCTACGAGCAGTACTTC. Its protein product is CASSDPYGTYEQYF.

V and J are TRBV10-3 and TRBJ2-1; TRBD1 aligns across 9 bases. V lost 3 bases to trimming and J lost 5 bases; unmatched junction nucleotides: 5. Per the germline V gene, CDR1 is ENHRY and CDR2 is SYGVKD. The CDR3 is 15 residues long. In DNA form, the CDR3 reads TGTGCCATCAGTGAAGGGACAGGGCATAACAATGAGCAGTTCTTC. This codes for CAISEGTGHNNEQFF.

The V and J genes are TRBV5-4 and TRBJ2-3; 12 bases line up with TRBD2. Germline V gene data show CDR1 as SGHNT and CDR2 as YYREEE (reference sequence). Germline trimming cut 4 bases from V and 0 bases from J; bases unmatched to any gene: 3. This CDR3 is 16 amino acids long. The CDR3 coding sequence is TGTGCCAGCAGCAAAGGGACTAGCGGGAGCACAGATACGCAGTATTTT. Its translation: CASSKGTSGSTDTQYF.

The chain recombines TRBV19 with TRBJ2-7; tentatively, D is TRBD1 (6 bases). The CDR3 extends over 15 amino acids. V was clipped by 6 bases and J by 2 bases, with 17 bases between them. Germline V CDR1 and CDR2: LNHDA, SQIVND (reference sequence). CDR3 nucleotide sequence: TGTGCCAGTAGAATGGGACACACCATGACCTACGAGCAGTACTTC. Residues: CASRMGHTMTYEQYF.

The table lists this clone with a few counts. The V and J genes are TRBV2 and TRBJ2-5, with 9 positions matching TRBD1. V dropped 7 bases and J dropped 4; count of bases not matched to a gene: 10. The V gene's germline CDR1 is SNHLY and CDR2 FYNNEI. The CDR3 spans 15 residues. The CDR3: CASTRTTGGVETQYF. For the CDR3, the DNA is TGTGCCAGCACTCGAACGACAGGGGGGGTAGAGACCCAGTACTTC. The full variable domain, in which reference TRBV2 and TRBJ2-5 provide the parts outside the CDR3, is EPEVTQTPSHQVTQMGQEVILRCVPISNHLYFYWYRQILGQKVEFLVSFYNNEISEKSEIFDDQFSVERPDGSNFTLKIRSTKLEDSAMYFCASTRTTGGVETQYFGPGTRLLVL.

V usage is TRBV18 and J usage is TRBJ1-1, with D maybe TRBD1 (6 bases). The germline V gene encodes CDR1 KGHSH and CDR2 LQKENI. Deletions cut 0 bases from V and 5 bases from J, with 16 bases between. The CDR3 length is 16 residues. CDR3 nucleotide sequence: TGTGCCAGCTCACCACCGCAGGGTGTAGGGGGAACTGAAGCTTTCTTT. Translated, it gives CASSPPQGVGGTEAFF. Based on the CDR3 plus reference TRBV18 and TRBJ1-1, the full variable domain is NAGVMQNPRHLVRRRGQEARLRCSPMKGHSHVYWYRQLPEEGLKFMVYLQKENIIDESGMPKERFSAEFPKEGPSILRIQQVVRGDSAAYFCASSPPQGVGGTEAFFGQGTRLTVV.

J is TRBJ2-7 and V is TRBV6-5, with 7 nucleotides matching TRBD2. The CDR3 totals 15 residues. Germline loops: CDR1 MNHEY, CDR2 SVGAGI. V shed 2 bases, J shed 2 bases, and the junction held 6 bases outside the gene matches. CDR3 amino acids: CASSYDRGVAYEQYF. CDR3 in DNA: TGTGCCAGCAGTTACGATCGGGGGGTGGCCTACGAGCAGTACTTC.